The next 30 T cell receptor beta chains were all read from a single sample in a study of blood T cell repertoires in COVID-19. Method: immunoSEQ multiplex PCR; TCRdb's copy keeps in-frame clones and lacks some. The sample has hundreds of thousands of clones; about four fifths are singletons. Material for sequencing was peripheral blood. These TCRs come from an elderly woman with acute or convalescent COVID-19.

The chain combines TRBV5-8 with TRBJ1-5; D gene unclear. CDR3 length: 15 amino acids. Deletions cut 0 bases from V and 2 bases from J, with 9 bases between. In germline, CDR1 is SGHTS, CDR2 YDEGEE. CDR3 amino acids: CASSLVGPRNQPQHF. As DNA, the CDR3 is TGTGCCAGCAGCTTGGTCGGTCCTCGCAATCAGCCCCAGCATTTT.

This clone turned up a few times. This CDR3 reads CASGQGAGETQYF. For the CDR3, the DNA is TGTGCCAGCGGTCAGGGGGCTGGGGAGACCCAGTACTTC. This sequence joins TRBV7-3 and TRBJ2-5, with 8 positions matching TRBD1. Germline-derived CDR1 and CDR2 are SGHTA and FQGTGA. The V and J ends lost 8 bases and 5 bases, in that order; junction bases with no gene match: 7. The CDR3 contains 13 residues.

The gene calls are TRBV6-1 and TRBJ2-7, with a weak D call TRBD1 (5 bases). CDR3 length: 13 amino acids. V was cut by 3 bases and J by 2 bases, with 8 bases left in between. Germline CDR1 and CDR2: MNHNS and SASEGT. The CDR3 loop reads CASSETAAYEQYF. CDR3 sequence (DNA): TGTGCCAGCAGTGAGACAGCCGCCTACGAGCAGTACTTC.

The rearrangement links TRBV5-6 to TRBJ1-5; D is undetermined. The CDR3 runs to 15 residues. With 0 bases removed from V and 0 bases from J, the gap between germline ends came to 7 bases. Germline V gene lookup returns CDR1 SGHDT and CDR2 YYEEEE. CDR3 protein: CASSLGRLSNQPQHF. For the CDR3, the DNA is TGTGCCAGCAGCTTGGGCAGGCTTAGCAATCAGCCCCAGCATTTT.

The chain carries TRBV7-6 and TRBJ1-1, with 9 bases identical to TRBD1. The CDR3 is made up of 16 amino acids. Germline assignment: CDR1 SGHVS and CDR2 FNYEAQ. V gave up 5 bases and J gave up 1 base; unmatched junction bases: 8. The CDR3: CASSTGLGQGNTEAFF. The CDR3 bases are TGTGCCAGCAGCACGGGTCTGGGACAGGGGAACACTGAAGCTTTCTTT.

The gene calls are TRBV6-5 and TRBJ1-2; weak D call: TRBD1 (5 bases). This CDR3 spans 15 amino acids. V lost 6 bases and J lost 4, with 18 bases in between. The germline V gene encodes CDR1 MNHEY and CDR2 SVGAGI. The CDR3 sequence: CASSYGQGGSYGYTF. The CDR3 bases are TGTGCCAGCAGCTACGGACAAGGCGGGAGCTATGGCTACACCTTC.

The V gene is TRBV2, the J gene TRBJ2-5; D may be TRBD1 (8 bases). The V gene lost 11 bases and the J gene lost 8 bases, with 18 bases spanning the gap. The germline gives CDR1 SNHLY, CDR2 FYNNEI. The CDR3 consists of 12 residues. The CDR3 nucleotides are TGTGCCGCAGGGGGCGGGAGCCTTACCCAGTACTTC. Translated, it gives CAAGGGSLTQYF.

This rearrangement joins TRBV28 to TRBJ2-4; 9 bases align to TRBD1. After removal of 5 bases from V and 7 bases from J, the junction contained 15 bases not matched to a gene. This CDR3 comprises 17 residues. The germline gives CDR1 MDHEN, CDR2 SYDVKM. CDR3 region: CASSITGTGFQRNIQYF. CDR3 nucleotide sequence: TGTGCCAGCAGTATCACCGGGACAGGGTTTCAGAGGAACATTCAGTACTTC.

The rearrangement links TRBV10-3 to TRBJ2-7; 9 positions match TRBD1. The germline gives CDR1 ENHRY, CDR2 SYGVKD. This CDR3 has 14 amino acids. V was pared by 6 bases and J by 5 bases, with 8 bases of the junction left unmatched. Here the CDR3 DNA reads TGTGCCATCAGCCGGACAGGGGAGGTCGACGAGCAGTACTTC. This translates into CAISRTGEVDEQYF.

This clone was recorded a few times. The rearrangement links TRBV5-1 to TRBJ1-2, with D perhaps matching TRBD1 (5 bases). The CDR3 contains 15 residues. Per the germline V gene, CDR1 is SGHRS and CDR2 is YFSETQ. The V end was cut by 4 bases, the J end by 8 bases, with 21 bases between. In nucleotides, the CDR3 is TGCGCCAGCAGCCCGGCCGGGCAGGGTGGGGTAGGCTACACCTTC. Protein sequence: CASSPAGQGGVGYTF.

This clone was detected once. The V gene is TRBV28, the J gene TRBJ2-3, with D unclear. CDR1 MDHEN and CDR2 SYDVKM come from the germline V gene. The CDR3 covers 14 residues. Deletions cut 4 bases from V and 7 bases from J, with 15 bases between. CDR3 sequence (DNA): TGTGCCAGCAGTTCCACTCTTCGTGAGTATACGCAGTATTTT. Translated, it gives CASSSTLREYTQYF.

The chain combines TRBV6-2 or TRBV6-3 with TRBJ2-7; 9 nucleotides align to TRBD1. The V segment lost 0 bases and the J segment 2 bases; nucleotides outside the gene matches: 5. Per germline, CDR1 MNHEY and CDR2 SVGEGT. CDR3 length equals 16 residues. The CDR3 DNA sequence: TGTGCCAGCAGTTACTCGAAGCGGGACAGGGCCTACGAGCAGTACTTC. Protein sequence: CASSYSKRDRAYEQYF.

Of note for this clone: The junction departs from the called germline gene at one end, perhaps through a read error. CDR3 nucleotide sequence: TGTGCCACCGCGGGCCAGCGGAACGTCCCGACTTTC. This encodes CATAGQRNVPTF. The chain combines TRBV6-6 with TRBJ2-6; the D gene is possibly TRBD2 (5 bases). Germline V gene data show CDR1 as MNHNY and CDR2 as SVGAGI (reference sequence). The CDR3 has 12 amino acids.

The genes are TRBV6-1 and TRBJ1-1; D gene uncertain. The CDR3 is made up of 13 amino acids. Between the trimmed V and J ends, which lost 2 bases and 4 bases, there was a span of 8 bases. The germline CDR1 and CDR2 sequences are MNHNS and SASEGT. In DNA, the CDR3 is TGTGCCAGCAGTGAATTACAGAGCACTGAAGCTTTCTTT. Residues: CASSELQSTEAFF.

This rearrangement joins TRBV14 to TRBJ2-1; weak D call: TRBD2 (6 bases). V was shortened by 1 base and J by 9 bases, with 10 bases between the two germline ends. This CDR3 region has 13 residues. The V gene's germline CDR1 is SGHDN and CDR2 FVKESK. The CDR3 bases are TGTGCCAGCAGCCAAGCCTACGGGGGTGAGCAGTTCTTC. Translating gives CASSQAYGGEQFF.

This chain uses TRBV24-1 with TRBJ1-2; possible D gene TRBD1, 6 bases. The CDR3 is made up of 14 amino acids. The V end was cut by 6 bases, the J end by 5 bases, with 15 bases between. Germline V gene sequence: CDR1 KGHDR, CDR2 SFDVKD. CDR3 region: CATSSGQLNYGYTF. The CDR3 coding sequence is TGTGCCACCAGTTCCGGACAGTTAAATTATGGCTACACCTTC.

CDR3 nucleotide sequence: TGTGCCAGCAGCCAGAAGAGGTGGCAGAGCACAGATACGCAGTATTTT. Translated, it gives CASSQKRWQSTDTQYF. The V call is TRBV14, the J call TRBJ2-3; D gene uncertain. CDR1 is SGHDN and CDR2 is FVKESK in the germline V gene. V was trimmed by 3 bases and J by 0 bases, leaving 13 bases between them. The CDR3 totals 16 residues.

CDR3: CAWRAQGTGNTIYF. The CDR3 DNA follows: TGTGCCTGGAGGGCTCAGGGGACTGGAAACACCATATATTTT. The chain couples TRBV30 to TRBJ1-3; the D gene is possibly TRBD1 (6 bases). The CDR3 spans 14 residues. Deletions cut 3 bases from V and 2 bases from J, with 11 bases between. Germline V gene sequence: CDR1 GTSNPN, CDR2 SVGIG (reference sequence). Full variable domain (outside the CDR3, taken from reference TRBV30 and TRBJ1-3): SQTIHQWPATLVQPVGSPLSLECTVEGTSNPNLYWYRQAAGRGLQLLFYSVGIGQISSEVPQNLSASRPQDRQFILSSKKLLLSDSGFYLCAWRAQGTGNTIYFGEGSWLTVV.

V and J are TRBV23-1 and TRBJ1-3; D not certain. TRBV23-1 belongs to the ORF category, with a function that is uncertain. The length of the CDR3 is 16 residues. The germline V and J ends were trimmed by 6 bases and 0 bases, with 15 bases remaining between them. Here the CDR3 DNA reads TGCGCCAGCAGCCACCAGCCCTACAGCTCTGGAAACACCATATATTTT. Its protein product is CASSHQPYSSGNTIYF.

The sample holds a few counts of this clone. The chain uses TRBV6-6 and TRBJ1-2; 7 bases are shared with TRBD1. Losses at the gene ends were 0 bases for V and 5 bases for J; bases not matched to a gene: 9. CDR1 and CDR2 from the germline V gene are MNHNY and SVGAGI (reference sequence). CDR3 length: 16 residues. The CDR3 nucleotides read TGTGCCAGCAGTTACTCGATAGGCACAGGGGAGTATGGCTACACCTTC. Its translation: CASSYSIGTGEYGYTF.

The rearrangement uses TRBV2 and TRBJ2-3; 8 bases match TRBD1. This CDR3 has 13 residues. Germline V gives CDR1 SNHLY, CDR2 FYNNEI. J gave up 0 bases and V 8 bases, and 1 base lay outside the gene matches. The CDR3 region is CASGQGSTDTQYF. The CDR3 region has the DNA TGTGCCAGCGGACAGGGTAGCACAGATACGCAGTATTTT.

The chain joins TRBV2 to TRBJ1-1; no definite D call. Trimming took 5 bases from V and 3 from J, leaving 10 bases between them. The CDR3 is made up of 13 amino acids. Germline CDR1 SNHLY, CDR2 FYNNEI. DNA for the CDR3: TGTGCCAGCAGTCGACGGAGGGACACTGAAGCTTTCTTT. Encoded protein: CASSRRRDTEAFF. The entire variable domain, with the rest obtained from reference TRBV2 and TRBJ1-1, is as follows: EPEVTQTPSHQVTQMGQEVILRCVPISNHLYFYWYRQILGQKVEFLVSFYNNEISEKSEIFDDQFSVERPDGSNFTLKIRSTKLEDSAMYFCASSRRRDTEAFFGQGTRLTVV.

This sequence joins TRBV28 and TRBJ1-2; 8 bases align to TRBD1. The V and J ends lost 4 bases and 3 bases, in that order; junction bases with no gene match: 10. This CDR3 has 16 amino acids. The germline gives CDR1 MDHEN, CDR2 SYDVKM. The CDR3 spells CASSSSRQGRDYGYTF. CDR3 in DNA: TGTGCCAGCAGTTCGTCCCGACAGGGGAGAGACTATGGCTACACCTTC.

This clone came up once. CDR3 nucleotides: TGTGCCAGCAGCCGAGGACAGATCAATCAGCCCCAGCATTTT. Its translation is CASSRGQINQPQHF. The chain is built from TRBV5-6 and TRBJ1-5; D is possibly TRBD1 (6 bases). This CDR3 has 14 residues. Germline V gene data show CDR1 as SGHDT and CDR2 as YYEEEE. Trimming took off 4 bases at V and 3 bases at J, with 11 bases between the two ends.

This chain joins TRBV29-1 and TRBJ1-1; 9 nucleotides line up with TRBD1. The CDR3 extends over 12 amino acids. V lost 7 bases, J lost 12 bases, and 12 bases stayed unmatched. CDR1 and CDR2 (germline): SQVTM, ANQGSEA. CDR3 nucleotides: TGCAGCGGTCATACGGACAGGGGATTGTCTTTCTTT. It yields the protein CSGHTDRGLSFF.

The rearrangement links TRBV18 to TRBJ1-5; D unresolved. The V gene lost 2 bases and the J gene lost 6 bases, with 11 bases spanning the gap. The CDR3 contains 14 residues. Looked up from germline, CDR1 is KGHSH and CDR2 is LQKENI. The DNA for the CDR3 is TGTGCCAGCTCACCATTGCAGGAGGGTCAGCCCCAGCATTTT. Protein sequence: CASSPLQEGQPQHF. The variable domain in full, completed from reference TRBV18 and TRBJ1-5, reads NAGVMQNPRHLVRRRGQEARLRCSPMKGHSHVYWYRQLPEEGLKFMVYLQKENIIDESGMPKERFSAEFPKEGPSILRIQQVVRGDSAAYFCASSPLQEGQPQHFGDGTRLSIL.

The chain links TRBV2 to TRBJ1-5; D remains unclear. The CDR3 runs 13 residues. With 8 bases removed from V and 0 bases from J, the gap between germline ends came to 8 bases. Germline V gene data show CDR1 as SNHLY and CDR2 as FYNNEI. CDR3 sequence: CASEADSNQPQHF. In DNA form, the CDR3 reads TGTGCCAGCGAGGCGGATAGCAATCAGCCCCAGCATTTT.

CDR3 nucleotide sequence: TGTGCCAGCAGCTTACCAACTAAGGGTGGGGCGACTAATGAAAAACTGTTTTTT. Translating gives CASSLPTKGGATNEKLFF. This chain uses TRBV7-8 with TRBJ1-4; D may be TRBD1 (5 bases). V lost 2 bases, J lost 2 bases, and 18 bases lay in between. This CDR3 is built from 18 residues. Germline V gene lookup returns CDR1 SGHVS and CDR2 FQNEAQ. Full variable domain (remainder filled in from reference TRBV7-8 and TRBJ1-4): GAGVSQSPRYKVAKRGQDVALRCDPISGHVSLFWYQQALGQGPEFLTYFQNEAQLDKSGLPSDRFFAERPEGSVSTLKIQRTQQEDSAVYLCASSLPTKGGATNEKLFFGSGTQLSVL.

The chain is built from TRBV28 and TRBJ1-5; tentatively, D is TRBD1 (5 bases). Trimming stripped 7 bases from V and 7 bases from J, with 14 bases between. CDR3 length equals 13 residues. Germline V gene lookup returns CDR1 MDHEN and CDR2 SYDVKM. The CDR3 loop reads CASTFGGKQPQHF. CDR3 bases: TGTGCCAGCACCTTTGGGGGGAAACAGCCCCAGCATTTT.

As to this clone: At the DNA level, this CDR3 is encoded by other sequences in the same sample as well. The chain recombines TRBV29-1 with TRBJ1-3; 7 bases fit TRBD1. The CDR3 contains 13 residues. V trimming: 4 bases; J trimming: 0 bases; junction bases outside the gene matches: 0. Germline V lookup: CDR1 SQVTM, CDR2 ANQGSEA. The CDR3 loop reads CSVGDSSGNTIYF. Written as DNA, the CDR3 is TGCAGCGTTGGGGACAGCTCTGGAAACACCATATATTTT.